This T cell receptor (beta chain) appears in the sequencing data of a study of vaccination and CD4 T cells after COVID-19. Study summary: The authors exposed cells to overlapping spike peptides derived from SARS-CoV-2, HCoV-NL63, HCoV-OC43 and HCoV-229E. No peptide, an HIV-1 Nef pool, or a CEFX pool was what each control culture received.

As to this clonotype: Its specificity is not known.

The CDR3 loop spans 15 amino acids. Germline lookup yields CDR1 MNHNS and CDR2 SASEGT. Trimming took off 6 bases at V and 4 bases at J, with 18 bases between the two ends. Sequence data for DNA of cultured CD4+ T cells were generated by the Oncomine TCR Beta short-read assay. Once CD4+ T cells had been cultured, genomic DNA was extracted from them. TCRdb used MiXCR to reprocess the PCR reads, holding one entry per CDR3 protein. The data contain roughly 10,000 distinct CDR3 sequences, around 32% of them seen just once; the ten biggest clones take up more than 11%. The treatment is: roughly ten-day PBMC culture with coronavirus spike peptide pools or control peptides (ViraFEST assay). One should note that the unexposed donor's CD4+ T cells were collected before the COVID-19 pandemic (2011-2018). Expansion of antigen-specific T cells with peptide pools by ViraFEST preceded sequencing of TCRs. If enough cells were available, CD4+ T cells from unexposed donors were probed with SARS-CoV-2 S/N and four cold-coronavirus spikes.

This chain links TRBV6-1 with TRBJ1-2; no clear D gene. The receptor was derived from a human donor in good health. Sequences were obtained from CD4+ T cells from blood, cultured in vitro. CDR3 in DNA: TGTGCCAGCAGCCTAAAAGTTGTACAGTCCTATGGCTACACCTTC. It translates to CASSLKVVQSYGYTF.